This T cell receptor beta chain was captured in a study of T cell responses to AZD1222 COVID-19 vaccine. Assay: immunoSEQ multiplex PCR; the TCRdb copy retains only in-frame clones and omits some. The table records roughly 140,000 clones, around nine tenths of them present only once. Comment on this clone: What it recognizes is unknown.

Study-level points and caveats: Of spike-specific TCRs, nearly half reportedly target regions left unmutated in variants. Of the AZD1222 recipients, only five to seven were seropositive at baseline. Donors, mostly white British, included more females; clonal diversity was possibly underestimated. No repertoire was sampled before or during the peak T cell response, only after it.

Sequencing was performed on peripheral blood, taken on day 0 of MenACWY control vaccination. The TCR was taken from an adult in good health.

CDR3 region: CAFHSGTKNIQYF. The CDR3 nucleotides read TGTGCCTTCCACTCGGGAACCAAAAACATTCAGTACTTC. The chain recombines TRBV30 with TRBJ2-4; a possible D gene is TRBD2 (5 bases). Germline V CDR1 and CDR2: GTSNPN, SVGIG (reference sequence). V lost 7 bases to trimming and J lost 2 bases, with 12 bases between them. The CDR3 loop spans 13 amino acids. The full variable domain, in which reference TRBV30 and TRBJ2-4 provide the parts outside the CDR3, is SQTIHQWPATLVQPVGSPLSLECTVEGTSNPNLYWYRQAAGRGLQLLFYSVGIGQISSEVPQNLSASRPQDRQFILSSKKLLLSDSGFYLCAFHSGTKNIQYFGAGTRLSVL.